The 12 T cell receptor beta chains below were found in one sample sequenced in a study of blood T cell repertoires in COVID-19. Assay: immunoSEQ multiplex PCR; the TCRdb copy retains only in-frame clones and omits some. The sample consists of just over 150,000 clones, about nine tenths of them appearing once. The sample comprised peripheral blood. The receptors here all came from a man aged 25 to 40 with COVID-19, enrolled during active disease.

This chain connects TRBV6-5 to TRBJ2-2, with TRBD2 identical over 7 bases. Trimming removed 5 bases from V and 10 bases from J; junction bases left unmatched: 4. CDR1 and CDR2 (germline): MNHEY, SVGAGI. CDR3 length: 12 amino acids. The CDR3 nucleotides read TGTGCCAGCAGTACCGGGGGGTTGGAGCTGTTTTTT. Protein sequence: CASSTGGLELFF.

The genes are TRBV4-3 and TRBJ2-3; no definite D call. V was pared by 3 bases and J by 3 bases, with 16 bases between. In germline, CDR1 is LGHNA, CDR2 YSLEER. This CDR3 spans 16 amino acids. The CDR3 loop is CASSQSPFIGTDTQYF. In nucleotides, the CDR3 is TGCGCCAGCAGCCAGTCGCCGTTCATCGGGACAGATACGCAGTATTTT.

The V gene is TRBV5-4, the J gene TRBJ2-1; 7 bases match TRBD2. Germline CDR1 and CDR2: SGHNT and YYREEE (reference sequence). Trimming cost V 10 bases and J 7 bases; bases outside gene matches: 14. This CDR3 has 14 residues. The CDR3 protein is CASRTARESNEQFF. The CDR3 DNA sequence: TGTGCCTCTCGGACTGCGCGGGAGAGTAATGAGCAGTTCTTC.

This sequence joins TRBV12-5 and TRBJ1-5; no clear D. V was clipped by 3 bases and J by 1 base, with 7 bases between them. This CDR3 is built from 14 residues. Germline CDR1 and CDR2: LGHNT and FRNRAP. CDR3 sequence: CASGFILSNQPQHF. The CDR3 DNA follows: TGTGCTAGTGGTTTCATTTTGAGCAATCAGCCCCAGCATTTT.

V usage is TRBV10-3 and J usage is TRBJ2-1; TRBD1 matches 10 bases. The V gene's germline CDR1 is ENHRY and CDR2 SYGVKD. The V and J ends lost 3 bases and 5 bases, in that order; junction bases with no gene match: 10. The CDR3 covers 17 residues. The DNA of the CDR3 is TGTGCCATCAGTGAATCCGGGACAGGGGTTAAGGACAATGAGCAGTTCTTC. It specifies CAISESGTGVKDNEQFF.

This rearrangement joins TRBV5-4 to TRBJ1-2, with D perhaps TRBD1 (6 bases). The V end was cut by 4 bases, the J end by 6 bases, with 13 bases between. This CDR3 has 13 residues. Germline V gene sequence: CDR1 SGHNT, CDR2 YYREEE (reference sequence). CDR3 sequence reads: CASSPPGVDGYTF. The CDR3 region has the DNA TGTGCCAGCAGCCCTCCAGGGGTGGATGGCTACACCTTC.

The rearrangement links TRBV6-2 or TRBV6-3 to TRBJ2-6; D gene ambiguous. Per the germline V gene, CDR1 is MNHEY and CDR2 is SVGEGT. The CDR3 sequence is 14 residues long. The germline V and J ends were trimmed by 5 bases and 0 bases, with 5 bases remaining between them. The CDR3 DNA is TGTGCCAGCAGTCACAGCTCTGGGGCCAACGTCCTGACTTTC. This sequence encodes CASSHSSGANVLTF.

The chain uses TRBV4-2 and TRBJ2-3; 9 bases fit TRBD1. This CDR3 is 16 amino acids long. Per germline, CDR1 LGHNA and CDR2 YNFKEQ. Unmatched junction bases numbered 8, after V lost 5 bases and J lost 2 bases. The CDR3 sequence: CASSELGQGITDTQYF. The CDR3 DNA follows: TGTGCCAGCAGCGAACTGGGACAGGGTATCACAGATACGCAGTATTTT.

Comments on this clone: Other DNA sequences in the sample encode the same CDR3. This rearrangement joins TRBV5-1 to TRBJ1-6, with a possible D match to TRBD1 (6 bases). The CDR3 totals 14 residues. V lost 1 base and J lost 5, with 7 bases in between. Germline V gene sequence: CDR1 SGHRS, CDR2 YFSETQ. The CDR3 reads CASSLQGNNSPLHF. The CDR3 DNA reads as TGCGCCAGCAGCTTGCAGGGGAATAATTCACCCCTCCACTTT.

This chain joins TRBV19 and TRBJ1-4; 7 positions agree with TRBD1. The CDR3 is made up of 14 amino acids. Germline V gene sequence: CDR1 LNHDA, CDR2 SQIVND (reference sequence). Trimming took 9 bases from V and 5 from J; bases not matched to a gene: 9. CDR3 amino acids: CASKRTGANEKLFF. CDR3 nucleotide sequence: TGTGCCAGCAAGAGGACAGGAGCAAATGAAAAACTGTTTTTT.

The V call is TRBV6-6, the J call TRBJ2-7; possibly TRBD2 for D (7 bases). This CDR3 has 13 residues. V was clipped by 8 bases and J by 4 bases, with 15 bases between them. Germline-derived CDR1 and CDR2 are MNHNY and SVGAGI (reference sequence). The CDR3 is CASRPGGLYEQYF. The CDR3 bases are TGTGCCAGCCGTCCGGGGGGCTTGTACGAGCAGTACTTC.

This chain uses TRBV5-4 with TRBJ2-2; the match to TRBD1 covers 7 bases. The J segment lost 7 bases and the V segment lost 4 bases, leaving 13 bases of the junction unmatched. This CDR3 comprises 16 residues. Per the germline V gene, CDR1 is SGHNT and CDR2 is YYREEE (reference sequence). The CDR3 DNA is TGTGCCAGCAGCCCGGCTCTGAGCAGGGGGAGCGGGGAGCTGTTTTTT. Amino acid sequence: CASSPALSRGSGELFF.